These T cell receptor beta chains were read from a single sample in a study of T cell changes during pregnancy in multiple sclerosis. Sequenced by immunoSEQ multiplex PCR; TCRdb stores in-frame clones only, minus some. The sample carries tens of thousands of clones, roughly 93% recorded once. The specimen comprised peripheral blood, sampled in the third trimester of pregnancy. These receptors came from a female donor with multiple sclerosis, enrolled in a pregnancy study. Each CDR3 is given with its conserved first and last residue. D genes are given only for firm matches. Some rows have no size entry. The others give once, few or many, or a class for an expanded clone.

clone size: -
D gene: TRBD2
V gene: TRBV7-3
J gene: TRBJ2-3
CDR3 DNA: TGTGCCAGCAGCTTAGTTGGGGGGGCAGATACGCAGTATTTT
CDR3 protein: CASSLVGGADTQYF

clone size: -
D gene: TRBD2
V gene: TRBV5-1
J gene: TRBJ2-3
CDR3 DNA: TGCGCCAGCAGCTTGGGCGGGGGGGCCCCGTTCGCTAGCACAGATACGCAGTATTTT
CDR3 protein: CASSLGGGAPFASTDTQYF

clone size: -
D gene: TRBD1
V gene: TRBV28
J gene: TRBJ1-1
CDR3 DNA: TGTGCCAGCGGGACAGACACTGAAGCTTTCTTT
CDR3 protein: CASGTDTEAFF

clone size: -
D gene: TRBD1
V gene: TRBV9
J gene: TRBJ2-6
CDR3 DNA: TGTGCCAGCAGTCGACCGAAGGACAGGGCTGGAGTACGTGGGGCCAACGTCCTGACTTTC
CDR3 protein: CASSRPKDRAGVRGANVLTF

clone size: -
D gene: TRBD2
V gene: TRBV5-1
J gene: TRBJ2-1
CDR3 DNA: TGCGCCAGCAGCCTGGGACTAGCGGACAATGAGCAGTTCTTC
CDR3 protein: CASSLGLADNEQFF

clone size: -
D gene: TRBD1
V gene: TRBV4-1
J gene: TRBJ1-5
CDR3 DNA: TGCGCCAGCAGCCACGGGACAGGGTTTCAGCCCCAGCATTTT
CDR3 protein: CASSHGTGFQPQHF

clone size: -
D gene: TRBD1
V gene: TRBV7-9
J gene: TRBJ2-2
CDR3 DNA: TGTGTCAGTGGGACAGGGGGCGGAATTTACACCGGGGAGCTGTTTTTT
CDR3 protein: CVSGTGGGIYTGELFF

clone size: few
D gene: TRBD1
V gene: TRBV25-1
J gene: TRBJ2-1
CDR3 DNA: TGTGCCAGCAGACCAACAGGGGCCAATGAGCAGTTCTTC
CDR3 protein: CASRPTGANEQFF

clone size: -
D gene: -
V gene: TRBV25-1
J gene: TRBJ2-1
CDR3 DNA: TGTGCCAGCAGTGAATCCGGGTTTGATGAGCAGTTCTTC
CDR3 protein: CASSESGFDEQFF

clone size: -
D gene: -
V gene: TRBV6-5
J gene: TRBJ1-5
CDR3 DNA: TGTGCCAGCAGTTACTTTCGGTACCAGCCCCAGCATTTT
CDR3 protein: CASSYFRYQPQHF

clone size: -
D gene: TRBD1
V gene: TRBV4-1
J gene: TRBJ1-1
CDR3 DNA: TGCGCCAGCAGCCAAGCAAGGGACAGGGGGTTCACTGAAGCTTTCTTT
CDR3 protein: CASSQARDRGFTEAFF

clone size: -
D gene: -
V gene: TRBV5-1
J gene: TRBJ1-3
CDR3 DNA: TGCGCCAGGGGGTACGGAGGGGAAGAGTCTGGAAACACCATATATTTT
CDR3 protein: CARGYGGEESGNTIYF

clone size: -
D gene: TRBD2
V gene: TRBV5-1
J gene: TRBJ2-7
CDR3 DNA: TGCGCCAGCAGCACTAGCGGGGGGATCTACGAGCAGTACTTC
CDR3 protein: CASSTSGGIYEQYF

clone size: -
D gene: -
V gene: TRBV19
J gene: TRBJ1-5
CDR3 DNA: TGTGCCAGTAGTATAATTGTCGCAGGCGGGGGTCAGCCCCAGCATTTT
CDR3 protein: CASSIIVAGGGQPQHF